Following are 11 T cell receptor beta chains from one sample sequenced in a study of T-cell reconstitution after alpha-beta-depleted transplantation in children. It was with unique molecular identifiers that the TCRbeta library was prepared. TCRdb used MiXCR to reprocess the PCR reads, holding one entry per CDR3 protein. The data hold approximately 520,000 distinct CDR3 sequences, with roughly an eighth observed a single time. Source: PBMCs, mostly from graft donor cells, taken 180 days after TCRalphabeta/CD19-depleted stem cell transplant. The receptors shown here come from a female patient between 2 and 15 years old who had a stem cell transplant for aplastic anemia, so the T cells may come from the graft donor.

This clonotype was observed a handful of times. This sequence joins TRBV6-6 and TRBJ2-1; D is undetermined. The germline V gene encodes CDR1 MNHNY and CDR2 SVGAGI (reference sequence). CDR3 length: 12 residues. The V gene lost 5 bases and the J gene lost 10 bases, with 12 bases spanning the gap. CDR3 nucleotides: TGTGCCAGCAGTCCCATTCCCGAAGAGCAGTTCTTC. This translates into CASSPIPEEQFF.

This clonotype showed up just a few times. The CDR3 coding sequence is TGCGCCAGCAGTAGCGCGCCCTATAATTCACCCCTCCACTTT. Residues: CASSSAPYNSPLHF. The chain joins TRBV23-1 to TRBJ1-6; the D is unclear. TRBV23-1 belongs to the ORF category, with a function that is uncertain. The CDR3 contains 14 residues. The V and J ends lost 5 bases and 2 bases respectively, with 7 bases between them.

This rearrangement joins TRBV20-1 to TRBJ2-1, with unresolved D. The CDR3 runs to 13 residues. The germline V gene encodes CDR1 DFQATT and CDR2 SNEGSKA (reference sequence). The ends were cut back, 6 bases at V and 0 bases at J, with 9 bases in the middle. CDR3 sequence: CSASRSSYNEQFF. The CDR3, as DNA: TGCAGTGCCAGCCGGAGCTCCTACAATGAGCAGTTCTTC.

This clonotype was seen ten or more times. This sequence joins TRBV29-1 and TRBJ2-2; D unclear. Germline CDR1 is SQVTM and CDR2 is ANQGSEA. The V end was cut by 3 bases, the J end by 1 base, with 6 bases between. The CDR3 spans 13 residues. The CDR3 sequence: CSVDLQNTGELFF. The CDR3 nucleotides read TGCAGCGTTGACCTACAGAACACCGGGGAGCTGTTTTTT.

This clonotype was observed a few times. The V gene is TRBV16, the J gene TRBJ2-3; 7 bases are a match to TRBD2. The CDR3 has 16 residues. The germline V gene encodes CDR1 KGHSY and CDR2 FQNENV. Unmatched junction bases numbered 7, after V lost 0 bases and J lost 4 bases. The CDR3 region has the DNA TGTGCCAGCAGCCAATCGGGCGGGAGAGAGGCAGATACGCAGTATTTT. It yields the protein CASSQSGGREADTQYF.

The gene calls are TRBV11-2 and TRBJ2-7, with TRBD2 matching over 10 bases. This CDR3 is built from 14 residues. From germline, CDR1 is SGHAT and CDR2 FQNNGV. The V gene end was trimmed by 5 bases and the J gene end by 2 bases; junction bases not matched to a gene: 3. The CDR3 bases are TGTGCCAGCAGCCGAGGACTAGCGGCCTACGAGCAGTACTTC. This gives the protein CASSRGLAAYEQYF.

V usage is TRBV6-2 or TRBV6-3 and J usage is TRBJ1-5; D gene unclear. This CDR3 is built from 17 residues. The V gene lost 0 bases and the J gene lost 0 bases, with 12 bases spanning the gap. Germline V lookup: CDR1 MNHEY, CDR2 SVGEGT. CDR3 sequence (DNA): TGTGCCAGCAGTTACTCGAGTAAGGAGAATAGCAATCAGCCCCAGCATTTT. Translated: CASSYSSKENSNQPQHF.

This clonotype has just a few counts. The rearrangement links TRBV7-2 to TRBJ2-2; a possible D gene is TRBD1 (5 bases). This CDR3 has 17 residues. V lost 5 bases and J 1 base, leaving 17 bases between the germline ends. Germline V gives CDR1 SGHTA, CDR2 FQGNSA. In DNA, the CDR3 is TGTGCCAGCAGCCCCCGGGCCAAGGGGAAGAACACCGGGGAGCTGTTTTTT. The encoded protein is CASSPRAKGKNTGELFF.

This clonotype has more than one count but fewer than ten. This rearrangement joins TRBV7-9 to TRBJ2-1; TRBD2 aligns across 12 bases. This CDR3 contains 18 residues. Trimming cost V 5 bases and J 7 bases; bases outside gene matches: 15. Germline loops: CDR1 SEHNR, CDR2 FQNEAQ (reference sequence). This CDR3 reads CASSRSQSGTSGWNEQFF. CDR3 sequence (DNA): TGTGCCAGCAGCCGTTCCCAATCGGGGACTAGCGGGTGGAATGAGCAGTTCTTC.

This clonotype came up many times. CDR3 sequence reads: CSARGRGALLSSYNEQFF. CDR3 DNA sequence: TGCAGTGCTAGAGGAAGGGGCGCTTTACTGAGCTCCTACAATGAGCAGTTCTTC. The chain recombines TRBV20-1 with TRBJ2-1; TRBD1 might be the D (5 bases). Trimming removed 1 base from V and 0 bases from J, with 19 bases in between. This CDR3 comprises 18 residues. The germline V gene has CDR1 DFQATT and CDR2 SNEGSKA (reference sequence).

The V call is TRBV19, the J call TRBJ1-5, with 7 bases matching TRBD1. The CDR3 runs to 14 residues. The V and J ends lost 5 bases and 9 bases, in that order; junction bases with no gene match: 10. Germline V gene sequence: CDR1 LNHDA, CDR2 SQIVND (reference sequence). CDR3 nucleotides: TGTGCCAGTAGTGACGGACAGGTACTCTGGCCCCAGCATTTT. Translating gives CASSDGQVLWPQHF.